Below, one T cell receptor (beta chain) is given with its context. Its antigen is still unknown. No clone much larger than this one lies a single base away; base qualities are absent. This record comes from a study of OX40 agonist ivuxolimab in advanced cancers. Study-level background: The costimulatory receptor OX40 (CD134) was targeted by ivuxolimab, a fully human IgG2 agonistic monoclonal antibody. Intravenous ivuxolimab was administered to patients every 2 weeks at six dose levels: 0.01, 0.1, 0.3, 1.5, 3 and 10 mg/kg. Of the approximately 54 dose-escalation patients, hepatocellular carcinoma was present in approximately 20, melanoma in around 15, renal cell carcinoma in 9 and head and neck cancer in 9. The dose-escalation cohort was 82.7% male with a mean age of about 60 years, ranging from about 20 to 80. Patients were allowed to have had prior anti-PD-1, anti-PD-L1 or anti-CTLA-4 therapy, and 30% to 40% of the dose-escalation patients had previously received checkpoint inhibitors. Partial responses were achieved by three dose-escalation patients, of whom one had hepatocellular carcinoma and two had cutaneous melanoma. The purpose of peripheral TCRbeta sequencing was to test whether ivuxolimab changed TCR sequence diversity and led to clonal T-cell expansion. The monotherapy dose-escalation portion (N of about 50 patients) of the phase I ivuxolimab trial is reported in the paper. Study-level results and caveats: On average, CD8+ T cells showed more expanded clones than CD4+ T cells after ivuxolimab. Low levels of normalized T-cell clonal expansion were also seen in some nonresponding patients. In the 0.1-3.0 mg/kg groups, partial responders were among the patients with the lowest normalized peripheral clonal expansion, particularly in CD8+ T cells. Which antigens the clonally expanded peripheral T cells were specific for was not determined. At doses of 0.1 to 3.0 mg/kg, clonal expansion of both CD4+ and CD8+ T cells in blood was seen between baseline and week 6.

Genomic DNA was extracted from sorted cells for sequencing of the TCRbeta CDR3 region. TCRbeta CDR3 regions were sequenced using the immunoSEQ Assay. In its TCRdb copy, this immuneACCESS table keeps in-frame sequences only and misses some clones. Where compared with another copy, unresolved V genes explain less than half of these, and the others have no known cause. Present in this sample are tens of thousands of clones, 75% to 90% of which were seen just once. 5.4% of the sample rests with the top ten. The trial excluded patients who had a history of autoimmune disease or were on systemic immunosuppression. Peripheral blood for TCR sequencing was collected from all dose cohorts at baseline, on cycle 4 day 1, and on cycle 7 day 1. The samples were taken from a phase I, first-in-human, multicenter, open-label dose-escalation trial of ivuxolimab. Adults with locally advanced or metastatic melanoma, renal cell, hepatocellular, or head and neck squamous cell carcinoma were enrolled in the trial. CD4+ and CD8+ T cells were sorted separately from peripheral blood before TCR sequencing.

CDR1 SGHAT and CDR2 FQNNGV were looked up in the germline V gene. The V end loses 3 bases and the J end loses 1 base, and a stretch of 9 bases separates them. Its CDR3 holds 14 amino acids, cysteine through phenylalanine. Only CDR3 DNA remains: 42 bases, in frame from the first base. The sample was CD4+ or CD8+ T cells sorted from blood, taken in a trial of the OX40 agonist ivuxolimab. This chain is built from TRBV11-2 and TRBJ1-2, and TRBD1 may be the D gene, going by 5 matching bases. The sequence was obtained from an adult with an advanced solid tumor such as melanoma, head and neck, liver or kidney cancer. The nucleotide sequence is given as TGTGCCAGCAGCTTGTCAGGGCTTAACTATGGCTACACCTTC. This translates into CASSLSGLNYGYTF. Outside the CDR3, residues come from the reference TRBV11-2 and TRBJ1-2 proteins, so the full variable domain is: EAGVAQSPRYKIIEKRQSVAFWCNPISGHATLYWYQQILGQGPKLLIQFQNNGVVDDSQLPKDRFSAERLKGVDSTLKIQPAKLEDSAVYLCASSLSGLNYGYTFGSGTRLTVV.